This entry is about one TCR beta chain. No antigen is known for it. At one of its ends the junction is not consistent with the germline gene, which may arise from a read error. Generated by immunoSEQ multiplex PCR, the TCRdb table keeps only in-frame clones and is missing some. The table shows 450,000 to 550,000 clones, with 75% to 90% occurring only once. This record comes from a study of Ad26.COV2.S vaccination and SARS-CoV-2 variants. At the level of the study: Intramuscular Ad26.COV2.S at 5x10^10 or 1x10^11 viral particles.

Documented treatment: about 20 received Ad26.COV2.S at low or high dose, single or two shots; about 5 received placebo; per-sample allocation not given. Vaccine and placebo recipients were sampled on day 63 after the first injection. This adult donor, from Boston, was 18-55 years old. The CDR3 totals 17 residues. Germline V CDR1 and CDR2: SGHDN, FVKESK. Whole-study findings and limits: It is possible that the TCR breadth and depth analyses underestimated the total T cell responses. Post-vaccination spike-specific CD8+ and CD4+ T cell responses reportedly had substantial breadth.

The sequences come from peripheral blood, collected in a trial of Ad26.COV2.S vaccine versus placebo. The V call is TRBV14, the J call TRBJ2-3; D not certain. This receptor was obtained from a person aged 18-65 years who received the Ad26.COV2.S COVID-19 vaccine or a placebo. Here the CDR3 reads CTSSQDWPARKTDTQYF. CDR3 coding DNA: TGTACCAGCAGCCAAGATTGGCCGGCAAGAAAGACGGATACGCAGTATTTT. Filled out from reference TRBV14 and TRBJ2-3, the complete variable domain reads EAGVTQFPSHSVIEKGQTVTLRCDPISGHDNLYWYRRVMGKEIKFLLHFVKESKQDESGMPNNRFLAERTGGTYSTLKVQPAELEDSGVYFCTSSQDWPARKTDTQYFGPGTRLTVL.